The source of this T cell receptor beta chain is a study of blood T cell repertoires in COVID-19. The CDR3 loop spans 12 amino acids. V dropped 7 bases and J dropped 11 bases, with 12 bases sitting between them. TCRdb's copy holds only in-frame clones and misses some; the assay was immunoSEQ multiplex PCR. This table holds some 290,000 clones, roughly 86% found once. Sequences were obtained from PBMCs or T cells enriched from blood (not recorded which). The chain couples TRBV12-3 or TRBV12-4 to TRBJ1-6, with unresolved D. The receptor was derived from a woman between 25 and 40 years old who had recovered from COVID-19. The CDR3 sequence is CASTLGIAPLHF. As DNA, the CDR3 is TGTGCCAGCACCCTCGGTATAGCACCCCTCCACTTT.